One and the same sample provided the 13 T cell receptor beta chains below, sequenced in a study of control samples from healthy donors and cancer patients. Sequencing used immunoSEQ multiplex PCR; TCRdb keeps in-frame clones, though not all of them. The sample has 100,000 to 150,000 clones, 90% seen once. The sample taken for sequencing was blood. The source of these receptors is a man between 40 and 49 years old in good health.

This clone was observed once. The chain has TRBV7-9 and TRBJ2-3; weak D call: TRBD2 (6 bases). V lost 5 bases, J lost 1 base, and 16 bases lay in between. Per the germline V gene, CDR1 is SEHNR and CDR2 is FQNEAQ (reference sequence). The CDR3 contains 16 residues. The CDR3 DNA reads as TGTGCCAGCAGCATGTCGAGCACGGGGGGCACAGATACGCAGTATTTT. This sequence encodes CASSMSSTGGTDTQYF.

CDR3 sequence: CAISESKIVRGEQPQHF. The CDR3 nucleotides are TGTGCCATCAGTGAGTCGAAAATCGTCCGAGGGGAACAGCCCCAGCATTTT. The chain combines TRBV10-3 with TRBJ1-5, with D possibly matching TRBD1 (5 bases). The length of the CDR3 is 17 residues. Deletions cut 0 bases from V and 7 bases from J, with 19 bases between. Germline assignment: CDR1 ENHRY and CDR2 SYGVKD.

The chain links TRBV10-1 to TRBJ2-3; D is perhaps TRBD1 (5 bases). The V gene's germline CDR1 is WNHNN and CDR2 SYGVQD (reference sequence). V was trimmed by 3 bases and J by 3 bases, leaving 7 bases between them. CDR3 length: 13 amino acids. The CDR3 sequence: CASSESGTDTQYF. The CDR3 DNA sequence: TGCGCCAGCAGTGAATCAGGGACAGATACGCAGTATTTT.

The rearrangement joins TRBV5-1 to TRBJ1-4; D is ambiguous. V was clipped by 0 bases and J by 8 bases, with 8 bases between them. Germline V lookup: CDR1 SGHRS, CDR2 YFSETQ. This CDR3 is 13 amino acids long. As DNA, the CDR3 is TGCGCCAGCAGCTTGGAGATACGGGAAAAACTGTTTTTT. Protein sequence: CASSLEIREKLFF.

This chain joins TRBV6-5 and TRBJ1-1; D gene ambiguous. Trimming took 6 bases from V and 1 from J, leaving 12 bases between them. Germline values: CDR1 MNHEY, CDR2 SVGAGI. CDR3 length: 14 amino acids. CDR3 in DNA: TGTGCCAGCAGGAGAGGGAACGGGAACACTGAAGCTTTCTTT. Encoded protein: CASRRGNGNTEAFF.

The table lists this clone with a few counts. The chain couples TRBV7-3 to TRBJ1-4; D perhaps matches TRBD1 (5 bases). The CDR3 totals 13 residues. Germline CDR1 and CDR2: SGHTA and FQGTGA. The V gene lost 3 bases and the J gene lost 8 bases, with 10 bases spanning the gap. CDR3 coding DNA: TGTGCCAGCAGCTTTGGGCAGGGCGAAAAACTGTTTTTT. Its translation is CASSFGQGEKLFF.

The chain recombines TRBV5-4 with TRBJ2-5; tentative D call: TRBD2 (7 bases). Germline V gene lookup returns CDR1 SGHNT and CDR2 YYREEE (reference sequence). The CDR3 length is 15 residues. V was shortened by 0 bases and J by 1 base, with 10 bases between the two germline ends. The CDR3 DNA reads TGTGCCAGCAGCTTGGACCGGGGGGCCCAAGAGACCCAGTACTTC. Translated: CASSLDRGAQETQYF.

This chain uses TRBV19 with TRBJ1-6; 8 positions agree with TRBD1. Trimming at V came to 5 bases and at J to 2 bases, leaving 5 bases not matched to a gene. This CDR3 has 16 residues. Germline V gene lookup returns CDR1 LNHDA and CDR2 SQIVND (reference sequence). The CDR3 nucleotides read TGTGCCAGTAGTCCTTGGACAGGGACCTATAATTCACCCCTCCACTTT. The encoded protein is CASSPWTGTYNSPLHF.

The chain joins TRBV5-4 to TRBJ2-7, with D possibly called TRBD1 or TRBD2 (5 bases each). The CDR3 has 13 residues. Deletions cut 5 bases from V and 4 bases from J, with 13 bases between. From germline, CDR1 is SGHNT and CDR2 YYREEE (reference sequence). CDR3 residues: CASRYRDRYEQYF. The CDR3 nucleotides read TGTGCCAGCAGATACCGGGACCGATACGAGCAGTACTTC.

Here the CDR3 reads CAISERTSRSDDTQYF. In nucleotides, the CDR3 is TGTGCCATCAGTGAAAGGACTAGTCGGAGTGACGATACGCAGTATTTT. V gene TRBV10-3 combines with J gene TRBJ2-3, with TRBD2 identical over 7 bases. From germline, CDR1 is ENHRY and CDR2 SYGVKD. CDR3 length: 16 amino acids. The trim removed 3 bases at V and 6 bases at J, leaving 12 bases unmatched.

V gene TRBV10-3 combines with J gene TRBJ1-5; D might be TRBD1 (6 bases). The germline V and J ends were trimmed by 2 bases and 13 bases, with 15 bases remaining between them. This CDR3 has 13 residues. Per germline, CDR1 ENHRY and CDR2 SYGVKD. In DNA form, the CDR3 reads TGTGCCATCAGTGAGACCACAGGGATCACTCAGCATTTT. Amino acid sequence: CAISETTGITQHF.

The J gene is TRBJ2-6, the V gene TRBV5-4, with D perhaps matching TRBD1 or TRBD2 (5 bases each). Trimming took off 4 bases at V and 2 bases at J, with 19 bases between the two ends. Germline V gives CDR1 SGHNT, CDR2 YYREEE (reference sequence). The CDR3 loop spans 18 amino acids. The CDR3: CASSPDPGRLTGANVLTF. CDR3 sequence (DNA): TGTGCCAGCAGCCCCGACCCGGGACGGCTAACTGGGGCCAACGTCCTGACTTTC.

The chain uses TRBV27 and TRBJ2-5, with 7 bases fitting TRBD1. Germline V CDR1 and CDR2: MNHEY, SMNVEV (reference sequence). The ends lost 5 bases at V and 0 bases at J; junction bases unmatched: 3. The CDR3 has 14 residues. The CDR3 region is CASSPTGNQETQYF. In DNA form, the CDR3 reads TGTGCCAGCAGTCCGACAGGGAACCAAGAGACCCAGTACTTC.